The source of this T cell receptor beta chain is a study of response to subunit inactivated influenza vaccine. This clonotype was detected a few times. The antigen is unknown. TCRdb passed the RT-PCR reads through MiXCR, listing each CDR3 protein once. The sample yields approximately 730,000 distinct CDR3 sequences, roughly 14% seen once. Germline V gives CDR1 LGHNA, CDR2 YSLEER. V lost 1 base to trimming and J lost 1 base, with 14 bases between them. This CDR3 region has 17 residues. General observations from the study: The authors proposed limited new T cell recruitment per seasonal influenza vaccination.

The sample consisted of PBMCs from blood, taken 14 days before vaccination. V usage is TRBV4-3 and J usage is TRBJ2-4; maybe TRBD1 (5 bases). The clonotype comes from a man aged 50-60 years who received an inactivated influenza vaccine. The CDR3, as DNA: TGCGCCAGCAGCCAAGTTACGGGTCCAGGGGCCAAAAACATTCAGTACTTC. Its translation is CASSQVTGPGAKNIQYF.